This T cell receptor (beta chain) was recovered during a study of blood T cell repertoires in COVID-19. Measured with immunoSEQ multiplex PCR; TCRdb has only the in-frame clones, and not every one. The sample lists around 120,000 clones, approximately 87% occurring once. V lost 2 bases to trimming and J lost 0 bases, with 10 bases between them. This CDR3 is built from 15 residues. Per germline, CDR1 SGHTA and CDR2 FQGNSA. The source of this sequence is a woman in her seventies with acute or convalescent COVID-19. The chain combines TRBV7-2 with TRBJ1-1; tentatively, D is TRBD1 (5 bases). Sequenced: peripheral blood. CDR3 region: CASSLTTTVNTEAFF. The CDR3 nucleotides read TGTGCCAGCAGCTTAACCACGACAGTGAACACTGAAGCTTTCTTT.